Sequencing of this T cell receptor beta chain was carried out in a study of identical twins. The study's findings and limits: Invariant MAIT and iNKT cells are populations that could partly confound zero-insertion analyses. Out-of-frame beta chain sequences displayed weaker excess sharing between twins. Cross-sectional statistical analysis, not tracking of the same donors, underpinned the conclusions.

As to this clonotype: Its antigen is not identified.

The authors used template switching to add a universal primer site and gave cDNA unique molecular identifiers. TCRdb re-derived calls from the 5' RACE reads in MiXCR, one entry per CDR3 protein. Of some 460,000 distinct CDR3 sequences listed, about 14% are singletons. These data were likewise used in another study, on yellow fever vaccine responses in identical twins.

This TCR was recovered from a woman between 18 and 29 years old in good health. Sequenced input: CD4+ T cells sorted from blood.

The CDR3 DNA sequence: TGCAGCGTCACCTCCCCGGGACAGGGGGACTATGGCTACACCTTC. It codes for CSVTSPGQGDYGYTF. The chain employs TRBV29-1 and TRBJ1-2; 11 nucleotides agree with TRBD1. The CDR3 is 15 residues long. Trimming took 6 bases from V and 3 from J; bases not matched to a gene: 9. From germline, CDR1 is SQVTM and CDR2 ANQGSEA. Full variable domain (missing parts from reference TRBV29-1 and TRBJ1-2): SAVISQKPSRDICQRGTSLTIQCQVDSQVTMMFWYRQQPGQSLTLIATANQGSEATYESGFVIDKFPISRPNLTFSTLTVSNMSPEDSSIYLCSVTSPGQGDYGYTFGSGTRLTVV.